This is a list of T cell receptor beta chains from one sample in a study of technical replicates of blood from a handful of donors. The protocol was immunoSEQ multiplex PCR, while the TCRdb copy is restricted to in-frame clones and leaves out a portion. Here the sample spans about 79,000 clones, 94% being singletons. The sample taken for sequencing was T cells isolated from PBMCs. The receptors were gathered from a human donor in good health. The CDR3 runs from the conserved cysteine through the conserved F or W. A D gene is named only where the DNA matches it firmly. Expanded clones get a size class; other rows say once, few or many, or leave the size out.

NA TRBJ2-7 TRBV6-5 NA CASSYSPDEQYF TGTGCCAGCAGTTACTCACCGGACGAGCAGTACTTC
NA TRBJ1-4 TRBV28 once CASSPGAPGEKLFF TGTGCCAGCAGTCCAGGGGCGCCGGGTGAAAAACTGTTTTTT
TRBD1 TRBJ1-4 TRBV7-9 NA CASSVSSGTGNEKLFF TGTGCCAGCAGCGTCTCATCCGGGACAGGGAATGAAAAACTGTTTTTT
TRBD2 TRBJ2-5 TRBV7-9 NA CASSLAPGLAGIQETQYF TGTGCCAGCAGCTTAGCGCCGGGACTAGCGGGAATCCAAGAGACCCAGTACTTC
NA TRBJ2-5 TRBV11-2 NA CASSLGGEPPQYF TGTGCCAGCAGCTTAGGGGGGGAACCCCCACAGTACTTC
TRBD1 TRBJ2-1 TRBV9 NA CASSGDRANEQFF TGTGCCAGCAGCGGCGACAGGGCGAATGAGCAGTTCTTC
NA TRBJ1-1 TRBV4-1 NA CASSPSPGQSTEAFF TGCGCCAGCAGCCCCTCCCCCGGACAATCCACTGAAGCTTTCTTT
TRBD1 TRBJ2-7 TRBV11-2 NA CASSLHSGTGIPYEQYF TGTGCCAGCAGCTTACACTCCGGGACAGGGATCCCCTACGAGCAGTACTTC
TRBD2 TRBJ2-5 TRBV19 NA CASSMGLASGETQYF TGTGCCAGTAGTATGGGACTAGCGAGTGGAGAGACCCAGTACTTC
NA TRBJ2-2 TRBV27 NA CASSSAVQGGELFF TGTGCCAGCAGTTCGGCAGTTCAGGGCGGGGAGCTGTTTTTT